This TCR beta chain is from a study of OX40 agonist ivuxolimab in advanced cancers. Concerning the study at large: Ivuxolimab was a fully human IgG2 agonistic monoclonal antibody targeting the costimulatory receptor OX40 (CD134). Intravenous ivuxolimab was administered to patients every 2 weeks at six dose levels: 0.01, 0.1, 0.3, 1.5, 3 and 10 mg/kg. Among the approximately 54 dose-escalation patients, some 20 had hepatocellular carcinoma, roughly 15 melanoma, 9 renal cell carcinoma and 9 head and neck cancer. In the dose-escalation cohort, more than 80% of patients were male, and the mean age was 60 years with a range of roughly 20 to 79. Patients were allowed to have had prior anti-PD-1, anti-PD-L1 or anti-CTLA-4 therapy, and approximately 43% of the dose-escalation patients had previously received checkpoint inhibitors. Three dose-escalation patients achieved partial responses, one with hepatocellular carcinoma and two with cutaneous melanoma. The purpose of peripheral TCRbeta sequencing was to test whether ivuxolimab changed TCR sequence diversity and led to clonal T-cell expansion. The paper describes the monotherapy dose-escalation part (N = 52 patients) of the phase I trial of ivuxolimab. Broader findings and caveats from the paper: Low levels of normalized T-cell clonal expansion were also shown by some nonresponding patients. After ivuxolimab, more expanded clones were found on average in CD8+ T cells than in CD4+ T cells. The antigen specificity of the peripheral T cells that underwent clonal expansion was not determined. In partial responders in the 0.1-3.0 mg/kg groups, normalized peripheral clonal expansion was found to be among the lowest, especially among CD8+ T cells. Clonal expansion of both CD4+ and CD8+ blood T cells was observed from baseline to week 6 at doses 0.1 to 3.0 mg/kg.

To sequence the TCRbeta CDR3 region, genomic DNA was isolated from the sorted cells. TCRbeta CDR3 regions were sequenced using the immunoSEQ Assay. TCRdb stores this immuneACCESS table with in-frame sequences only. Part of the clones is absent; in the studies checked, under half of the shortfall reflects unresolved V genes, and no reason is known for the rest. The sample table contains 77,000 or so clones; only one count was recorded for more than 90% of them. The ten largest account for roughly 10% of the sample. The trial excluded patients who had a history of autoimmune disease or who were on systemic immunosuppression. In every dose cohort, peripheral blood was drawn for TCR sequencing at baseline, cycle 4 day 1, and cycle 7 day 1. The samples were taken from a phase I, first-in-human, multicenter, open-label dose-escalation trial of ivuxolimab. The trial enrolled adults with locally advanced or metastatic head and neck squamous cell, hepatocellular, melanoma or renal cell carcinoma. CD4+ and CD8+ T cells were sorted separately from peripheral blood before TCR sequencing.

Note on this clone: Its antigen remains unidentified. No much larger clone exists at a distance of one base, and base qualities are not known.

Sequences were derived from CD4+ or CD8+ T cells sorted from blood, sampled in a trial of the OX40 agonist ivuxolimab. The sequence derives from an adult with an advanced solid tumor such as melanoma, head and neck, liver or kidney cancer.

CDR3 region: CASSSQGYLYEQYF. The DNA sequence follows: TGTGCCAGCAGTTCGCAGGGGTATCTCTACGAGCAGTACTTC. This receptor chain uses TRBV27 and TRBJ2-7, and TRBD1 may be the D gene, going by 6 matching bases. V is clipped by 4 bases and J by 3 bases, and the sequence between their germline boundaries is 13 bases long. The germline V gene (reference sequence) sets CDR1 to MNHEY and CDR2 to SMNVEV. Spanning cysteine to phenylalanine, the CDR3 consists of 14 amino acids. The kept DNA is CDR3 alone, 42 bases in frame from the first base.